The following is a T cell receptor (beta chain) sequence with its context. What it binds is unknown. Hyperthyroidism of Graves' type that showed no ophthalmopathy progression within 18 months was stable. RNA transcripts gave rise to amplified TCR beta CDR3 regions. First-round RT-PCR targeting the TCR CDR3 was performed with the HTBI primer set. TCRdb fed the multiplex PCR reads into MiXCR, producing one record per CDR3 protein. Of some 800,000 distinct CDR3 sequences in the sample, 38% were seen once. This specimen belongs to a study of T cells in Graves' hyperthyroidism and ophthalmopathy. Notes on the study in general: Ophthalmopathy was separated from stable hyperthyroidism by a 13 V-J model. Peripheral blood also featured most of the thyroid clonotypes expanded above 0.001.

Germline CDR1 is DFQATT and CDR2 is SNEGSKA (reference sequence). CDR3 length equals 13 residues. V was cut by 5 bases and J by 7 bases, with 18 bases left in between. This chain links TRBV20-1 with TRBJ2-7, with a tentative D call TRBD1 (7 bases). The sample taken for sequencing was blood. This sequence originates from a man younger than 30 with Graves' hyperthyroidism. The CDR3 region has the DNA TGCAGTGCTCCGGACAGGACGGCGGGGGAGCAGTACTTC. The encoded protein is CSAPDRTAGEQYF.